This T cell receptor beta chain emerged from a study of CD8 T cells in ankylosing spondylitis (TCRdb year 2017). Describing the broader study: T cell receptor beta repertoires were profiled in healthy donors and ankylosing spondylitis patients so that disease-linked TCR variants could be found. The full study cohort was made up of about two dozen ankylosing spondylitis patients and 108 healthy donors. Peripheral blood samples were taken, and synovial fluid was additionally collected from ankylosing spondylitis patients.

The run used an Illumina HiSeq 2500. Quantitative 5'-RACE with molecular barcodes was the method used to prepare the TCR beta libraries. As for the original processing: A new computational method based on a probabilistic model of VDJ rearrangement was used to identify disease-linked TCR variants. TCRdb passed the public sequencing reads through fastp at Q25 and MiXCR, retaining productive beta sequences. Every entry covers one CDR3 protein and lists the most common genes and DNA from its rows. It is TCRdb's table, rather than the study itself, that gives the V and J calls and clone size. For this sample there are fewer than 250,000 distinct CDR3 sequences; roughly 26% appear just once. The ten largest clones represent 6.6% of the sample. Worth noting for this clonotype: The target of this receptor is not known. With a much larger clone just one base away, this may be a read error.

From cysteine to phenylalanine, the CDR3 is 14 amino acids long. The read is trimmed to its CDR3 DNA, 42 bases read in frame from base 1. Per the germline V gene, SGHRS is the CDR1 and YFSETQ is the CDR2. Broad study findings and their caveats: The disease-linked clones showed a CD8+ phenotype and occurred at relatively low frequencies in peripheral blood. Blood from ankylosing spondylitis patients appeared to be characterized by a TCR beta motif composed of several highly homologous amino acid variants. According to the report, matched synovial fluid samples from ankylosing spondylitis patients were significantly enriched for the disease-linked clones. Some of the motif variants had been reported before in the synovial fluid and blood of reactive arthritis patients, a finding that suggests common disease-initiation mechanisms.

The TCR sequence derives from a male donor with ankylosing spondylitis or in good health (not recorded which). This sequence uses TRBV5-1 and TRBJ2-3; a confident D gene designation cannot be given. The sample consisted of blood, either unsorted or a sorted T cell fraction (not recorded which). CDR3 reads: CASSLGLPGDTQCF. The sequence in DNA is TGCGCCAGCAGCTTGGGACTTCCTGGAGATACGCAGTGTTTT.